These 30 T cell receptor beta chains originate from one sample sequenced in a study of blood T cell repertoires in COVID-19 (dated by TCRdb to the early 2020s). Library prep was done by the immunoSEQ multiplex PCR assay. This immuneACCESS table, as held by TCRdb, lists in-frame sequences with V and J called but not all clones. Of the missing ones, under half trace to an unresolved V gene in checked studies; the others have no known cause. The sample table holds 55,000 to 75,000 clones, of which 70% to 80% were seen once. Of the sample, about 20% is held by the ten largest clones. The material sequenced was peripheral blood. These receptors were collected from an older man with active or convalescent COVID-19.

A single count supports this clone. This chain connects TRBV28 to TRBJ1-4; D gene unclear. Germline loops: CDR1 MDHEN, CDR2 SYDVKM. V lost 2 bases, J lost 1 base, and 5 bases lay in between. The CDR3 runs 14 residues. CDR3 sequence: CASSLPRTNEKLFF. For the CDR3, the DNA is TGTGCCAGCAGTTTACCCCGAACTAATGAAAAACTGTTTTTT.

In this sample, this clone turned up many times. CDR3 in amino acids: CASSQLAGEVDNEQFF. The CDR3 DNA is TGTGCCAGCAGTCAACTAGCGGGAGAGGTAGACAATGAGCAGTTCTTC. V gene TRBV5-4 combines with J gene TRBJ2-1, with 11 bases that match TRBD2. In germline, CDR1 is SGHNT, CDR2 YYREEE (reference sequence). V was clipped by 5 bases and J by 5 bases; unmatched bases: 9. There are 16 residues in the CDR3. Supplemented by reference TRBV5-4 and TRBJ2-1, the full variable domain reads ETGVTQSPTHLIKTRGQQVTLRCSSQSGHNTVSWYQQALGQGPQFIFQYYREEENGRGNFPPRFSGLQFPNYSSELNVNALELDDSALYLCASSQLAGEVDNEQFFGPGTRLTVL.

This chain uses TRBV5-6 with TRBJ1-5, with a possible D match to TRBD1 (6 bases). V lost 0 bases, J lost 7 bases, and 11 bases lay in between. This CDR3 is built from 14 residues. Germline lookup yields CDR1 SGHDT and CDR2 YYEEEE. The CDR3: CASSLGGGGQPQHF. CDR3 nucleotide sequence: TGTGCCAGCAGCTTGGGCGGGGGCGGACAGCCCCAGCATTTT.

V gene TRBV9 combines with J gene TRBJ2-2; D ambiguous. Germline V gives CDR1 SGDLS, CDR2 YYNGEE. V was clipped by 4 bases and J by 7 bases, with 17 bases between them. The CDR3 extends over 15 amino acids. This chain's CDR3 is CASSPKAWSDGELFF. In DNA form, the CDR3 reads TGTGCCAGCAGCCCTAAAGCGTGGAGCGACGGGGAGCTGTTTTTT.

The chain is built from TRBV25-1 and TRBJ2-3; TRBD2 might be the D (7 bases). Germline CDR1 is MGHDK and CDR2 is SYGVNS. The V end lost 7 bases, the J end lost 2 bases, and 22 bases lay between the germline ends. The CDR3 is 17 residues long. The CDR3 nucleotides are TGTGCCAGCATAACCCCAGCGGGACACTGGGTCACAGATACGCAGTATTTT. This gives the protein CASITPAGHWVTDTQYF.

The rearrangement joins TRBV9 to TRBJ1-4; 10 positions match TRBD1. Germline CDR1 is SGDLS and CDR2 is YYNGEE. V shed 0 bases and J 3 bases; nucleotides not matched to a gene: 5. CDR3 length: 17 amino acids. The CDR3 region is CASSVETGGAPNEKLFF. The CDR3 nucleotides are TGTGCCAGCAGCGTAGAGACAGGGGGCGCCCCTAATGAAAAACTGTTTTTT.

The chain has TRBV7-2 and TRBJ1-1; D is possibly TRBD1 (6 bases). The CDR3 runs 15 residues. Germline V lookup: CDR1 SGHTA, CDR2 FQGNSA. V lost 5 bases and J lost 0, with 13 bases in between. CDR3 coding DNA: TGTGCCAGCAGCCCGGCAGGGGCCATGAACACTGAAGCTTTCTTT. Its protein is CASSPAGAMNTEAFF.

The V call is TRBV9, the J call TRBJ2-3; 12 positions agree with TRBD2. V shed 3 bases, J shed 4 bases, and the junction held 12 bases outside the gene matches. The CDR3 sequence is 18 residues long. In germline, CDR1 is SGDLS, CDR2 YYNGEE. CDR3 loop: CASSGTGTSGFMSDTQYF. As DNA, the CDR3 is TGTGCCAGCAGCGGAACCGGGACTAGCGGGTTCATGTCAGATACGCAGTATTTT. The variable domain in full, with the rest retrieved from reference TRBV9 and TRBJ2-3, is DSGVTQTPKHLITATGQRVTLRCSPRSGDLSVYWYQQSLDQGLQFLIQYYNGEERAKGNILERFSAQQFPDLHSELNLSSLELGDSALYFCASSGTGTSGFMSDTQYFGPGTRLTVL.

V is TRBV6-5 and J is TRBJ1-2, with 9 bases aligning to TRBD1. Per germline, CDR1 MNHEY and CDR2 SVGAGI. Germline trimming cut 6 bases from V and 4 bases from J; bases unmatched to any gene: 6. The CDR3 loop spans 14 amino acids. The CDR3 DNA sequence: TGTGCCAGCAGCCAACAGGGGGCGGGCTATGGCTACACCTTC. Residues: CASSQQGAGYGYTF.

In its sample, this clone was seen a few times. The V and J genes are TRBV6-5 and TRBJ2-7; 9 bases are a match to TRBD1. Germline CDR1 MNHEY, CDR2 SVGAGI. This CDR3 is built from 15 residues. V trimming: 5 bases; J trimming: 0 bases; junction bases outside the gene matches: 5. For the CDR3, the DNA is TGTGCCAGCAGTCTGGACAGGGGAAGCTCCTACGAGCAGTACTTC. Translation gives CASSLDRGSSYEQYF.

CDR3 sequence reads: CASSPEGADWGDEQYF. In nucleotides, the CDR3 is TGTGCCAGCAGCCCAGAGGGCGCGGATTGGGGGGACGAGCAGTACTTC. This chain connects TRBV4-2 to TRBJ2-7; D may be TRBD2 (6 bases). CDR1 is LGHNA and CDR2 is YNFKEQ in the germline V gene. The CDR3 has 16 residues. V shed 4 bases and J shed 5 bases, with 21 bases lying between them.

This rearrangement joins TRBV3-1 (or the pseudogene TRBV3-2) to TRBJ1-2; TRBD1 aligns across 9 bases. V gave up 4 bases and J gave up 2 bases; unmatched junction bases: 14. Germline V gene sequence: CDR1 LGHDT, CDR2 YNNKEL (reference sequence). The CDR3 has 18 residues. In DNA form, the CDR3 reads TGTGCCAGCAGCCGTCCGGGACAGGGAGCGACACGAAACTATGGCTACACCTTC. Translation: CASSRPGQGATRNYGYTF.

This chain joins TRBV18 and TRBJ1-1, with D perhaps matching TRBD1 (5 bases). Between the trimmed V and J ends, which lost 4 bases and 3 bases, there was a span of 12 bases. The CDR3 spans 14 residues. The germline gives CDR1 KGHSH, CDR2 LQKENI. This CDR3 is CASSRSGPYTEAFF. In DNA, the CDR3 is TGTGCCAGCTCACGCTCAGGGCCCTACACTGAAGCTTTCTTT.

V usage is TRBV4-1 and J usage is TRBJ2-7; TRBD1 matches at 9 bases. After removal of 6 bases from V and 0 bases from J, the junction contained 0 bases not matched to a gene. CDR1 and CDR2 (germline): MGHRA, YSYEKL. The CDR3 runs to 13 residues. CDR3 nucleotides: TGCGCCAGCAGGACAGGGGGCTCCTACGAGCAGTACTTC. It yields the protein CASRTGGSYEQYF.

This clone was observed once. This chain links TRBV7-9 with TRBJ2-7; D gene unclear. Germline V gene lookup returns CDR1 SEHNR and CDR2 FQNEAQ (reference sequence). This CDR3 contains 12 residues. With 5 bases removed from V and 6 bases from J, the gap between germline ends came to 11 bases. The CDR3 loop reads CASSPPSFEQYF. CDR3 in DNA: TGTGCCAGCAGCCCTCCGAGTTTCGAGCAGTACTTC.

The genes are TRBV5-8 and TRBJ2-3, with TRBD1 identical over 7 bases. The V gene's germline CDR1 is SGHTS and CDR2 YDEGEE. V gave up 6 bases and J gave up 3 bases; unmatched junction bases: 7. The CDR3 contains 14 residues. The CDR3 bases are TGTGCCAGCACCTTACAGGGGCGAACAGATACGCAGTATTTT. This gives the protein CASTLQGRTDTQYF.

The gene calls are TRBV5-5 and TRBJ1-6; 8 nucleotides match TRBD1. The CDR3 runs 15 residues. The V gene's germline CDR1 is SGHKS and CDR2 YYEKEE (reference sequence). J was trimmed by 7 bases and V by 4 bases; bases with no gene match: 7. CDR3 region: CASSLDRGLNSPLHF. CDR3 DNA sequence: TGTGCCAGCAGCCTAGACAGGGGTCTCAATTCACCCCTCCACTTT.

A few counts support this clone. V and J are TRBV6-5 and TRBJ2-7, with D hard to call. Trimming removed 8 bases from V and 4 bases from J, with 12 bases in between. This CDR3 has 12 amino acids. Germline values: CDR1 MNHEY, CDR2 SVGAGI. This CDR3 reads CASVRTYYEQYF. CDR3 DNA: TGTGCCAGCGTCCGAACTTATTACGAGCAGTACTTC.

This clone was found once. The chain has TRBV7-3 and TRBJ2-2; D might be TRBD1 (6 bases). V was cut by 6 bases and J by 2 bases, with 13 bases left in between. This CDR3 has 15 residues. Looked up from germline, CDR1 is SGHTA and CDR2 is FQGTGA. The DNA of the CDR3 is TGTGCCAGCAGTTCCGGGACAACTAACACCGGGGAGCTGTTTTTT. Translation: CASSSGTTNTGELFF.

The rearrangement links TRBV19 to TRBJ2-1; 10 bases are a match to TRBD2. V shed 6 bases and J 0 bases; nucleotides not matched to a gene: 8. CDR3 length: 17 residues. Germline V gives CDR1 LNHDA, CDR2 SQIVND (reference sequence). The DNA for the CDR3 is TGTGCCAGTAGCGCACTAGCGGGGAAAAGCTCCTACAATGAGCAGTTCTTC. It yields the protein CASSALAGKSSYNEQFF.

This chain joins TRBV7-9 and TRBJ1-1; D is ambiguous. There are 11 residues in the CDR3. V was pared by 5 bases and J by 6 bases, with 7 bases between. CDR1 and CDR2 from the germline V gene are SEHNR and FQNEAQ (reference sequence). CDR3 region: CASSRSAEAFF. As DNA, the CDR3 is TGTGCCAGCAGCCGAAGCGCTGAAGCTTTCTTT.

The rearrangement uses TRBV18 and TRBJ1-6; perhaps TRBD1 as D (6 bases). The CDR3 spans 16 residues. V dropped 1 base and J dropped 7 bases, with 14 bases sitting between them. The germline CDR1 and CDR2 sequences are KGHSH and LQKENI. The CDR3 loop is CASSPQWTVGNSPLHF. DNA for the CDR3: TGTGCCAGCTCACCACAGTGGACAGTCGGGAATTCACCCCTCCACTTT.

In nucleotides, the CDR3 is TGTGCCTGGGGCAGGGGGTTTAATGGCTACACCTTC. This translates into CAWGRGFNGYTF. The chain links TRBV30 to TRBJ1-2; TRBD1 matches 7 bases. With 5 bases clipped from V and 6 bases from J, the junction kept 6 bases outside the gene matches. The CDR3 is 12 residues long. Per germline, CDR1 GTSNPN and CDR2 SVGIG (reference sequence).

This chain joins TRBV5-4 and TRBJ2-1; possible D gene TRBD1, 6 bases. The CDR3 has 15 residues. Trimming took 4 bases from V and 8 from J, leaving 19 bases between them. Per germline, CDR1 SGHNT and CDR2 YYREEE (reference sequence). CDR3 residues: CASSPGQTASDEQFF. The CDR3 DNA follows: TGTGCCAGCAGCCCCGGACAGACGGCCAGCGATGAGCAGTTCTTC.

There are many counts of this clone. V gene TRBV20-1 combines with J gene TRBJ1-1; D is uncertain. The CDR3 runs 12 residues. Looked up from germline, CDR1 is DFQATT and CDR2 is SNEGSKA (reference sequence). V was clipped by 3 bases and J by 6 bases, with 11 bases between them. In DNA, the CDR3 is TGCAGTGCTAGTCGGGTCGGCCCTGAAGCTTTCTTT. Protein product: CSASRVGPEAFF.

CDR3 nucleotide sequence: TGTGCCAGTAGTATGGCCAGCTATGGCTACACCTTC. Translation: CASSMASYGYTF. The rearrangement links TRBV19 to TRBJ1-2; D call uncertain. CDR3 length: 12 residues. Germline V gene lookup returns CDR1 LNHDA and CDR2 SQIVND (reference sequence). Deletions cut 3 bases from V and 4 bases from J, with 6 bases between.

The V and J genes are TRBV6-5 and TRBJ2-3; possible D gene TRBD2, 5 bases. CDR1 and CDR2 from the germline V gene are MNHEY and SVGAGI. This CDR3 is 13 amino acids long. Trimming removed 7 bases at V and 6 bases at J, with 14 bases between. The CDR3 is CASNSDVGDTQYF. For the CDR3, the DNA is TGTGCCAGCAATAGCGACGTCGGGGATACGCAGTATTTT.

The genes are TRBV28 and TRBJ1-2; D ambiguous. Trimming cost V 7 bases and J 8 bases, with 20 bases left between them. The CDR3 covers 14 residues. Germline lookup yields CDR1 MDHEN and CDR2 SYDVKM. The CDR3 spells CASTSPTDVRGYTF. The DNA of the CDR3 is TGTGCCAGCACAAGTCCTACCGATGTAAGAGGCTACACCTTC.

The J gene is TRBJ1-2, the V gene TRBV7-2; D perhaps matches TRBD1 (5 bases). Trimming removed 5 bases from V and 8 bases from J, with 15 bases in between. The CDR3 extends over 13 amino acids. The germline gives CDR1 SGHTA, CDR2 FQGNSA. CDR3 sequence reads: CASSPGGGNGYTF. The CDR3 DNA reads TGTGCCAGCAGCCCCGGCGGGGGAAACGGCTACACCTTC.

For this clone: No DNA is shown, since the ends of the CDR3 on it are uncertain; the CDR3 is the one TCRdb lists. The chain links TRBV19 to TRBJ1-4; whether TRBD1, the table's D call, matches the DNA was not checked. The length of the CDR3 is 17 amino acids, counting both ends. Germline-derived CDR1 and CDR2 are LNHDA and SQIVND (reference sequence). The CDR3 reads CASTLIPRQDIMKNCFF.